This entry concerns a single T cell receptor (beta chain). The sample belongs to a study of Ad26.COV2.S vaccination and SARS-CoV-2 variants. Treatment described: around 19 received Ad26.COV2.S at low or high dose, single or two shots; 5 received placebo; per-sample allocation not given. Sampling was performed 63 days after the first vaccine or placebo injection. The individual, an adult aged 18-55 years, was a donor in Boston. CDR1 is LNHNV and CDR2 is YYDKDF in the germline V gene (reference sequence). The CDR3 covers 16 residues. The V and J ends lost 2 bases and 5 bases, in that order; junction bases with no gene match: 6. TCRdb's copy holds only in-frame clones and misses some; the assay was immunoSEQ multiplex PCR. The table has about 350,000 clones, around nine tenths seen once.

This TCR was sampled from a person between 18 and 59 years old who received the Ad26.COV2.S COVID-19 vaccine or a placebo. The sample was peripheral blood, taken in a trial of Ad26.COV2.S vaccine versus placebo. The chain links TRBV15 to TRBJ2-1; 10 bases are shared with TRBD1. The chain's CDR3 is CATSRPGGTGDNEQFF. The CDR3 DNA reads TGTGCCACCAGCAGACCCGGTGGGACAGGGGACAATGAGCAGTTCTTC. The variable domain in full, with the rest retrieved from reference TRBV15 and TRBJ2-1, is DAMVIQNPRYQVTQFGKPVTLSCSQTLNHNVMYWYQQKSSQAPKLLFHYYDKDFNNEADTPDNFQSRRPNTSFCFLDIRSPGLGDTAMYLCATSRPGGTGDNEQFFGPGTRLTVL.